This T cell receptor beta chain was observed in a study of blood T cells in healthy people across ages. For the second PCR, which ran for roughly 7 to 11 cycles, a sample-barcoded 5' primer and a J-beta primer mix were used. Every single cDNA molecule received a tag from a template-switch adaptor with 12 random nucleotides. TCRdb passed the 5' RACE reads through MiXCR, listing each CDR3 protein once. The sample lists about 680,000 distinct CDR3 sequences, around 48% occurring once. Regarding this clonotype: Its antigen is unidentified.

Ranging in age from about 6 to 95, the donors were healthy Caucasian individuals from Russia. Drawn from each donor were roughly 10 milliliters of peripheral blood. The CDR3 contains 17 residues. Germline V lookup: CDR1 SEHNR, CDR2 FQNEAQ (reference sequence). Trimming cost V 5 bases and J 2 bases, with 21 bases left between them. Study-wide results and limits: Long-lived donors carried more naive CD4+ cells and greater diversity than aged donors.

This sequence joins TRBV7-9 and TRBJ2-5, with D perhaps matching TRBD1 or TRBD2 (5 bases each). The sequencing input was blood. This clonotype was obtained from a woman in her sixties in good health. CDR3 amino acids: CASSRGDSRDHQETQYF. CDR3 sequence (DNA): TGTGCCAGCAGCAGAGGAGACAGCCGGGACCATCAAGAGACCCAGTACTTC. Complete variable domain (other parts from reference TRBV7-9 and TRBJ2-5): DTGVSQNPRHKITKRGQNVTFRCDPISEHNRLYWYRQTLGQGPEFLTYFQNEAQLEKSRLLSDRFSAERPKGSFSTLEIQRTEQGDSAMYLCASSRGDSRDHQETQYFGPGTRLLVL.